Following are 19 T cell receptor beta chains from one sample sequenced in a study of shared clonotypes between healthy human individuals. TCRdb's copy holds only in-frame clones and misses some; the assay was immunoSEQ multiplex PCR. The sample has some 1.5 million clones, roughly 96% seen once. The specimen was naive CD4+ T cells sorted from blood. Subset reported: CD45RA+ positively selected. The receptor set was obtained from a man under 40 in good health.

The chain recombines TRBV7-3 with TRBJ2-5, with D possibly TRBD2 on 7 matching bases. The germline gives CDR1 SGHTA, CDR2 FQGTGA. Trimming pared 1 base from V and 5 bases from J, leaving 14 bases between. The CDR3 runs to 15 residues. CDR3 nucleotide sequence: TGTGCCAGCAGCTTAATTACCGGGGGGCTGGAGACCCAGTACTTC. Translating gives CASSLITGGLETQYF.

The V and J genes are TRBV7-9 and TRBJ2-7; D is uncertain. V dropped 3 bases and J dropped 4 bases, with 7 bases sitting between them. CDR3 length: 12 amino acids. The germline V gene has CDR1 SEHNR and CDR2 FQNEAQ (reference sequence). The CDR3 sequence: CASSFSRYEQYF. The CDR3 DNA sequence: TGTGCCAGCAGCTTCAGTAGGTACGAGCAGTACTTC.

The chain recombines TRBV4-2 with TRBJ2-2, with 11 bases matching TRBD2. The CDR3 has 17 amino acids. V lost 0 bases, J lost 5 bases, and 5 bases stayed unmatched. Looked up from germline, CDR1 is LGHNA and CDR2 is YNFKEQ. The CDR3 is CASSQEGGTSGTGELFF. CDR3 DNA: TGTGCCAGCAGCCAAGAGGGTGGGACTAGCGGAACCGGGGAGCTGTTTTTT.

V usage is TRBV19 and J usage is TRBJ1-5, with a tentative D call TRBD1 (5 bases). V was clipped by 3 bases and J by 4 bases, with 19 bases between them. CDR3 length: 17 amino acids. The germline gives CDR1 LNHDA, CDR2 SQIVND (reference sequence). The CDR3 DNA follows: TGTGCCAGTAGTATGTGGGGGTTTGGTATAAAGAATCAGCCCCAGCATTTT. Translation: CASSMWGFGIKNQPQHF.

The V and J genes are TRBV28 and TRBJ2-7, with D possibly being TRBD1 (6 bases). Germline assignment: CDR1 MDHEN and CDR2 SYDVKM. V shed 11 bases and J shed 2 bases, with 16 bases lying between them. The CDR3 consists of 13 residues. The CDR3 sequence is CAGKDRLAYEQYF. The CDR3 DNA follows: TGTGCCGGGAAGGACAGACTGGCCTACGAGCAGTACTTC.

This chain joins TRBV28 and TRBJ1-2; possibly TRBD1 for D (6 bases). V was clipped by 4 bases and J by 8 bases, with 14 bases between them. Per germline, CDR1 MDHEN and CDR2 SYDVKM. This CDR3 spans 13 amino acids. The CDR3 region has the DNA TGTGCCAGCAGTTATTGGGGGGGCGGCGGCTACACCTTC. Residues: CASSYWGGGGYTF.

The genes are TRBV4-1 and TRBJ1-1; D unresolved. V dropped 4 bases and J dropped 0 bases, with 12 bases sitting between them. Germline-derived CDR1 and CDR2 are MGHRA and YSYEKL. The CDR3 sequence is 15 residues long. CDR3 DNA: TGCGCCAGCAGCCCCGGGGTTCTCATGAACACTGAAGCTTTCTTT. It yields the protein CASSPGVLMNTEAFF.

The chain is built from TRBV19 and TRBJ1-1, with TRBD1 as a possible D gene (6 bases). The CDR3 consists of 15 residues. V was pared by 7 bases and J by 3 bases, with 18 bases between. Germline V gene data show CDR1 as LNHDA and CDR2 as SQIVND (reference sequence). The CDR3 loop is CASTHTGTIYTEAFF. Written as DNA, the CDR3 is TGTGCCAGTACCCATACCGGGACAATTTACACTGAAGCTTTCTTT. Full variable domain (rest looked up from reference TRBV19 and TRBJ1-1): DGGITQSPKYLFRKEGQNVTLSCEQNLNHDAMYWYRQDPGQGLRLIYYSQIVNDFQKGDIAEGYSVSREKKESFPLTVTSAQKNPTAFYLCASTHTGTIYTEAFFGQGTRLTVV.

V usage is TRBV5-1 and J usage is TRBJ2-3; perhaps TRBD1 as D (6 bases). Deletions cut 0 bases from V and 4 bases from J, with 12 bases between. Germline V gene sequence: CDR1 SGHRS, CDR2 YFSETQ. The CDR3 runs to 15 residues. The CDR3 DNA is TGCGCCAGCAGCTTGGTGGGGGCGGGCCCAGATACGCAGTATTTT. The encoded protein is CASSLVGAGPDTQYF.

The chain has TRBV5-1 and TRBJ2-7, with 9 nucleotides matching TRBD1. Germline loops: CDR1 SGHRS, CDR2 YFSETQ. J was trimmed by 7 bases and V by 4 bases; bases with no gene match: 18. CDR3 length equals 17 residues. The CDR3 reads CASSAGDRALYSGEQYF. DNA for the CDR3: TGCGCCAGCAGCGCCGGGGACAGGGCCCTATATTCCGGTGAGCAGTACTTC. The entire variable domain, with the rest obtained from reference TRBV5-1 and TRBJ2-7, is as follows: KAGVTQTPRYLIKTRGQQVTLSCSPISGHRSVSWYQQTPGQGLQFLFEYFSETQRNKGNFPGRFSGRQFSNSRSEMNVSTLELGDSALYLCASSAGDRALYSGEQYFGPGTRLTVT.

The chain has TRBV6-1 and TRBJ2-2; D is unclear. Looked up from germline, CDR1 is MNHNS and CDR2 is SASEGT. The CDR3 runs to 14 residues. Trimming removed 4 bases from V and 6 bases from J, with 12 bases in between. CDR3 sequence: CASSVPSRAGELFF. The CDR3 coding sequence is TGTGCCAGCAGTGTGCCATCTAGGGCCGGGGAGCTGTTTTTT.

The rearrangement links TRBV5-1 to TRBJ1-1; 7 bases match TRBD1. Trimming removed 0 bases from V and 0 bases from J; junction bases left unmatched: 5. Germline CDR1 reads SGHRS; CDR2 reads YFSETQ. The length of the CDR3 is 16 residues. CDR3: CASSLASGTVNTEAFF. The CDR3 DNA reads as TGCGCCAGCAGCTTGGCCTCGGGGACAGTGAACACTGAAGCTTTCTTT.

The chain couples TRBV6-1 to TRBJ2-2; 10 positions match TRBD2. CDR3 length: 17 amino acids. V lost 4 bases to trimming and J lost 0 bases; unmatched junction nucleotides: 5. CDR1 is MNHNS and CDR2 is SASEGT in the germline V gene. The CDR3 loop is CASSGPTSGANTGELFF. In DNA, the CDR3 is TGTGCCAGCAGTGGCCCAACTAGCGGGGCGAACACCGGGGAGCTGTTTTTT.

The chain carries TRBV2 and TRBJ2-7, with 8 nucleotides matching TRBD1. This CDR3 contains 14 residues. Per germline, CDR1 SNHLY and CDR2 FYNNEI. After removal of 5 bases from V and 3 bases from J, the junction contained 6 bases not matched to a gene. CDR3 in DNA: TGTGCCAGCAGTCCGACAGGGGAAGTCTACGAGCAGTACTTC. This translates into CASSPTGEVYEQYF.

On this clone: The same CDR3 arises from other DNA sequences in this sample as well. The chain recombines TRBV7-9 with TRBJ2-3, with D uncertain. V lost 1 base and J 6 bases, leaving 2 bases between the germline ends. CDR1 is SEHNR, CDR2 FQNEAQ, per germline (reference sequence). The CDR3 loop spans 11 amino acids. This chain's CDR3 is CASSLVDTQYF. The CDR3 nucleotides read TGTGCCAGCAGCTTAGTTGATACGCAGTATTTT. Drawing the rest from reference TRBV7-9 and TRBJ2-3, the complete variable domain is DTGVSQNPRHKITKRGQNVTFRCDPISEHNRLYWYRQTLGQGPEFLTYFQNEAQLEKSRLLSDRFSAERPKGSFSTLEIQRTEQGDSAMYLCASSLVDTQYFGPGTRLTVL.

The rearrangement joins TRBV5-4 to TRBJ2-1; 7 bases map to TRBD2. CDR1 SGHNT and CDR2 YYREEE come from the germline V gene (reference sequence). The CDR3 contains 16 residues. The V segment lost 3 bases and the J segment 2 bases; nucleotides outside the gene matches: 8. The CDR3 coding sequence is TGTGCCAGCAGCTATGGGCTAGCGGACACCTACAATGAGCAGTTCTTC. This codes for CASSYGLADTYNEQFF. Looking up the rest from reference TRBV5-4 and TRBJ2-1 gives the full variable domain: ETGVTQSPTHLIKTRGQQVTLRCSSQSGHNTVSWYQQALGQGPQFIFQYYREEENGRGNFPPRFSGLQFPNYSSELNVNALELDDSALYLCASSYGLADTYNEQFFGPGTRLTVL.

The chain joins TRBV5-8 to TRBJ1-1; 10 bases map to TRBD1. Germline CDR1 SGHTS, CDR2 YDEGEE. Germline trimming cut 5 bases from V and 5 bases from J; bases unmatched to any gene: 12. The CDR3 totals 16 residues. The CDR3 reads CASRYGTGVLGTEAFF. DNA for the CDR3: TGTGCCAGCAGATACGGGACAGGGGTATTGGGGACTGAAGCTTTCTTT.

The chain links TRBV29-1 to TRBJ2-1; 7 bases are shared with TRBD1. This CDR3 comprises 12 residues. With V trimmed by 8 bases and J by 9 bases, 10 bases remained unmatched. Germline V lookup: CDR1 SQVTM, CDR2 ANQGSEA. CDR3 coding DNA: TGCAGCCCCGAACGAGGGGGCGGTGAGCAGTTCTTC. This encodes CSPERGGGEQFF.

The rearrangement links TRBV28 to TRBJ2-7; D ambiguous. CDR1 MDHEN and CDR2 SYDVKM come from the germline V gene. Trimming removed 5 bases from V and 9 bases from J, with 20 bases in between. CDR3 length: 14 amino acids. In nucleotides, the CDR3 is TGTGCCAGCAGTCCCCACTATGCGAAAAGGTTGCAGTACTTC. It yields the protein CASSPHYAKRLQYF.